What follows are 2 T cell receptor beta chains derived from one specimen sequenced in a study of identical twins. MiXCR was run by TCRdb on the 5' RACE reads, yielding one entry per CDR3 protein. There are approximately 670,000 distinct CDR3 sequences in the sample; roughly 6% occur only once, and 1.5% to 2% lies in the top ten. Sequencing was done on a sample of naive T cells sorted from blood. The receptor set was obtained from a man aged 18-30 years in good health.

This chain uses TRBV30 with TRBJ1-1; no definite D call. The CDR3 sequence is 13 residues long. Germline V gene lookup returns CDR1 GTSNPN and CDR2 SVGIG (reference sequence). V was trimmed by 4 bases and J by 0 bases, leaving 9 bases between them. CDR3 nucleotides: TGTGCCTGGACCATTCAGGTGAACACTGAAGCTTTCTTT. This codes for CAWTIQVNTEAFF.

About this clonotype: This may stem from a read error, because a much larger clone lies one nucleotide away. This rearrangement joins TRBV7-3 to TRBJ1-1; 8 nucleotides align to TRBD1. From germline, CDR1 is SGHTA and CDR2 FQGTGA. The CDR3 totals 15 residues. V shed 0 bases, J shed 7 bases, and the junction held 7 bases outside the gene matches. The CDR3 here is CASSLTAGDRGEAFF. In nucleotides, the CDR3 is TGTGCCAGCAGCTTAACCGCGGGAGACAGGGGTGAAGCTTTCTTT. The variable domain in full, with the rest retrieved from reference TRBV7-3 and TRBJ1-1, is GAGVSQTPSNKVTEKGKYVELRCDPISGHTALYWYRQSLGQGPEFLIYFQGTGAADDSGLPNDRFFAVRPEGSVSTLKIQRTERGDSAVYLCASSLTAGDRGEAFFGQGTRLTVV.